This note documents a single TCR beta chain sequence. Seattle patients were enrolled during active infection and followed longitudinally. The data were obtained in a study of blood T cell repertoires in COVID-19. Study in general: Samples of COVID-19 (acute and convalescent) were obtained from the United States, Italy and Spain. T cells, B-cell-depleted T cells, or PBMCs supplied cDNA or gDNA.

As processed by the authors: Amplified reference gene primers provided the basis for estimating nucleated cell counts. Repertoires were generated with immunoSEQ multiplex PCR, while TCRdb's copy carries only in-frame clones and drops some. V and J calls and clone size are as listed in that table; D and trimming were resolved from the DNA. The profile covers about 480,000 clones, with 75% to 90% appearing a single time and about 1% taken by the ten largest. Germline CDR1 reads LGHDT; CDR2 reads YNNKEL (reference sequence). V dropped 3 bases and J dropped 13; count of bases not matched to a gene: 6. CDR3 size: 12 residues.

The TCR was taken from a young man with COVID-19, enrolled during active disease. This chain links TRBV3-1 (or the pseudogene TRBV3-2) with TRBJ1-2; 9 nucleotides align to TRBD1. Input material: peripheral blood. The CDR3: CASSQGTGFFTF. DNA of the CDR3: TGTGCCAGCAGCCAGGGGACAGGGTTTTTCACCTTC.